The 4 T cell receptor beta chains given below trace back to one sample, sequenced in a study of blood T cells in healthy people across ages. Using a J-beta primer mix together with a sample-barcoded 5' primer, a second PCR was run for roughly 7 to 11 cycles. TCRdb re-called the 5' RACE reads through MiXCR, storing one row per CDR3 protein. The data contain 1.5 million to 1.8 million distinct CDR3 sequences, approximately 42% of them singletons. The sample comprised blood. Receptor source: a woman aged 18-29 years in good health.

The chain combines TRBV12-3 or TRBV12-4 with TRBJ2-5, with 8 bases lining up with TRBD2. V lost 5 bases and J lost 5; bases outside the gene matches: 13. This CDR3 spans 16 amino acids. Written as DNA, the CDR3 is TGTGCCAGCAGTCTCAGGTCGGGGGGGGTACAGGAGACCCAGTACTTC. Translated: CASSLRSGGVQETQYF.

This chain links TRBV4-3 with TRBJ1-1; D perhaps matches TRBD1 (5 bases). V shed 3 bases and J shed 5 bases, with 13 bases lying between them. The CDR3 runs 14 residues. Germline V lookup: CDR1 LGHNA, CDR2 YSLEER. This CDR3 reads CASSQPGTRTEAFF. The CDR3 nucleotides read TGCGCCAGCAGCCAGCCCGGGACGCGGACTGAAGCTTTCTTT.

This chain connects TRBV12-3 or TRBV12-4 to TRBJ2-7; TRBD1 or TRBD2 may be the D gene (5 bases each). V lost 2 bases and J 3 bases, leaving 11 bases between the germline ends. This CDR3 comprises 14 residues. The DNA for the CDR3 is TGTGCCAGCAGTTTACCGGGGCTAGTCTACGAGCAGTACTTC. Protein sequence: CASSLPGLVYEQYF.

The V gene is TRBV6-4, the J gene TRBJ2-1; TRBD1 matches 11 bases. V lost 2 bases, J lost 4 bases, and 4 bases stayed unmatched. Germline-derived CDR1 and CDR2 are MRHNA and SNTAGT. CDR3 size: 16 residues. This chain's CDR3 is CASSDKGTGGYNEQFF. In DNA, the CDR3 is TGTGCCAGCAGTGACAAGGGGACAGGGGGATACAATGAGCAGTTCTTC.